This entry concerns a single T cell receptor (beta chain). Its cognate antigen is unknown. These data come from a study of response to subunit inactivated influenza vaccine. TCRdb ran MiXCR on the RT-PCR reads and lists one entry per CDR3 protein. Seen here are approximately 570,000 distinct CDR3 sequences, 6% to 9% observed once, and the top ten hold over 10%. Study-wide points: Only a handful of new T cells, the authors suggested, are recruited with each seasonal influenza vaccination.

Germline-derived CDR1 and CDR2 are LGHDT and YNNKEL (reference sequence). Trimming pared 6 bases from V and 2 bases from J, leaving 13 bases between. The CDR3 runs 14 residues. The V gene is TRBV3-1, the J gene TRBJ1-2, with D perhaps TRBD1 (5 bases). The TCR originated in a man in his fifties or sixties who received an inactivated influenza vaccine. Source: PBMCs from blood, taken around 25 months after vaccination. In DNA form, the CDR3 reads TGTGCCAGCAGTCCCGAACAGGTGAACTATGGCTACACCTTC. This encodes CASSPEQVNYGYTF.